This TCR beta chain was sequenced during a study of shared clonotypes between healthy human individuals. Across the whole study: Three CD4 naive, three CD4 memory, two CD8 naive and one CD8 memory plate were used per donor.

Naive CD8 isolation took CD45RO-negative cells positively selected for CCR7 and excluded terminally differentiated effector memory CD45RA+ cells. The germline CDR1 and CDR2 sequences are LNHNV and YYDKDF (reference sequence). V shed 0 bases, J shed 5 bases, and the junction held 2 bases outside the gene matches. This CDR3 has 15 amino acids. Data came from immunoSEQ multiplex PCR; TCRdb stores just in-frame clones and leaves some out. The sample includes 2 million to 2.5 million clones, approximately 94% of them seen just once. Regarding this clone: The sample carries other DNA sequences with the same CDR3.

The J gene is TRBJ2-2, the V gene TRBV15, with TRBD2 matching 8 bases. The sequenced material came from naive CD8+ T cells sorted from blood. The receptor comes from a man aged 18 to 29 in good health. As DNA, the CDR3 is TGTGCCACCAGCAGAGAAGCGGGAGTGACCGGGGAGCTGTTTTTT. It encodes CATSREAGVTGELFF.